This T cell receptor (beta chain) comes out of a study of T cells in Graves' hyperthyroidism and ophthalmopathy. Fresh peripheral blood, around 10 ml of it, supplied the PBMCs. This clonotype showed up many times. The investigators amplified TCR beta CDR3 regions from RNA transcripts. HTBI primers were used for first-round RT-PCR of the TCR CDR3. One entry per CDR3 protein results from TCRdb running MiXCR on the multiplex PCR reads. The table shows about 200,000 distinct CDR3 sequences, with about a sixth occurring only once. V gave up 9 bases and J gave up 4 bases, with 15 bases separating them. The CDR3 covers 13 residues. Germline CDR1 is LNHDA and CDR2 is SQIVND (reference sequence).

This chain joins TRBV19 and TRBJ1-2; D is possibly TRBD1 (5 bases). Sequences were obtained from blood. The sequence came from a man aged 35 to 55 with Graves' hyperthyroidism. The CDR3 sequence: CASSVQDIYGYTF. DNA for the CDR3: TGTGCCAGCTCCGTACAGGATATCTATGGCTACACCTTC.